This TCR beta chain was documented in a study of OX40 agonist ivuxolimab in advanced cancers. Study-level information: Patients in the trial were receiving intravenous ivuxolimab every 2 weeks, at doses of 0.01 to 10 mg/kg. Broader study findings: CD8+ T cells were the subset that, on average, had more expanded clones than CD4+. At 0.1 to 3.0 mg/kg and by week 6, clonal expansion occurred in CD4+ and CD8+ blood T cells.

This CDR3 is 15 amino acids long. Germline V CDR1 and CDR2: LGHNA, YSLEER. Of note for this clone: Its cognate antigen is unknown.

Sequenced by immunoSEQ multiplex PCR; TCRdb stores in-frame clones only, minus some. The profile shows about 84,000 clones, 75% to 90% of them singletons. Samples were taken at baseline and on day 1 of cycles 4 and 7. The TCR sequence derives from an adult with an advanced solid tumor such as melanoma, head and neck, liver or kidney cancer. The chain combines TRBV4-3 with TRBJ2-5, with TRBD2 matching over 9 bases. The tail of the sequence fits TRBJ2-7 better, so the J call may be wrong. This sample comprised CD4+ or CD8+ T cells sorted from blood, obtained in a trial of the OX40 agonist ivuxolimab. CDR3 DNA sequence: TGCGCCAGCAGCCAAGGCGGGGGGGCGAGGAACGAGCAGTACTTC. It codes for CASSQGGGARNEQYF.